This T cell receptor (beta chain) was sequenced for a study of blood T cell repertoires in COVID-19. About the research overall: COVID-19 samples from acute and convalescent phases originated in the United States, Italy and Spain. The analysed material was cDNA or gDNA that came from T cells, B-cell-depleted T cells, or PBMCs.

Seattle patient enrollment occurred during active infection, with longitudinal follow-up thereafter. V trimming: 1 base; J trimming: 6 bases; junction bases outside the gene matches: 0. The length of the CDR3 is 13 residues. Germline CDR1 GTSNPN, CDR2 SVGIG (reference sequence). Per the original data handling: The authors estimated nucleated cell counts from reference gene primer amplification. The protocol was immunoSEQ multiplex PCR, while the TCRdb copy is restricted to in-frame clones and leaves out a portion. The V and J calls and clone size were taken over from that table, and D and trimming were inferred from the DNA. Among some 450,000 clones listed, approximately 89% were seen once.

V is TRBV30 and J is TRBJ2-7; the match to TRBD2 covers 13 bases. The sequenced sample consisted of peripheral blood. This clonotype originated in a woman aged 50 to 60 with COVID-19, enrolled during active disease. The CDR3: CAWSGLAGGEQYF. CDR3 bases: TGTGCCTGGAGTGGACTAGCGGGGGGCGAGCAGTACTTC.